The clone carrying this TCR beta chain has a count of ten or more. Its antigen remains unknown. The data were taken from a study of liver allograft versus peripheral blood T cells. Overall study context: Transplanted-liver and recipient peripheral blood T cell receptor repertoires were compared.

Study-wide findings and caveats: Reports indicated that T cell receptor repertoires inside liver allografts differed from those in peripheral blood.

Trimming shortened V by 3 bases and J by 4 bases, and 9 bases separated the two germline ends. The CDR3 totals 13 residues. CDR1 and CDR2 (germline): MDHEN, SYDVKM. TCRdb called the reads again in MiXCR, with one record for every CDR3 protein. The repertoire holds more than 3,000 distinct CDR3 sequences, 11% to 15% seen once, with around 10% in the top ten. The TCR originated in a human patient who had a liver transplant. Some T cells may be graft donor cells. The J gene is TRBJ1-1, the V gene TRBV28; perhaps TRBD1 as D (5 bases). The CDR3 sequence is CASSFAGITEAFF. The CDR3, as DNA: TGTGCCAGCAGTTTTGCAGGGATCACTGAAGCTTTCTTT.